This T cell receptor (beta chain) stems from a study of identical twins (TCRdb year 2016). About the study as a whole: The study deep-sequenced TCR alpha and beta repertoires from monozygotic twins, unrelated adults of various ages and cord blood to test whether fetal clonotypes persist. To rule out contamination, replicate twin experiments were performed at different times with different library preparation protocols. The research as a whole found: Fewer insertions were carried by abundant cord blood beta clonotypes; a weaker similar trend was observed in young adult naive repertoires, while no such trend was observed in memory repertoires. Because the same donors could not be followed over many years, the conclusions relied on cross-sectional statistical analysis. Zero-insertion analyses could be partly confounded by invariant T cells such as MAIT and iNKT, though diverse VJ usage argued against such confounding for most clonotypes. Out-of-frame TCR alpha sequences shared between twins showed an excess of low generation-probability sequences compared with coincidental sharing between unrelated individuals. Excess twin sharing in beta out-of-frame sequences was weaker because fewer shared sequences lowered the signal-to-noise ratio. In monozygotic twins, out-of-frame TCR alpha sharing was systematically underestimated by recombination models, although the models agreed with sharing between unrelated individuals.

Every donor in the study was a healthy Caucasian. The twin cohort comprised three pairs of female monozygotic twins, all aged roughly 18 to 30 years. RNA for TCR libraries was isolated from peripheral blood mononuclear cells. The germline V gene encodes CDR1 MDHEN and CDR2 SYDVKM. Relative to germline, V is 7 bases shorter and J is 8 bases shorter, with 17 bases between their ends. The CDR3 runs 13 residues from the cysteine to the phenylalanine. Only the CDR3 DNA is retained, 39 bases long and in frame from the first base. Library construction relied on 5' RACE. The data were produced on an Illumina HiSeq 2000. A universal primer binding site was introduced by template switching, and a unique molecular identifier was present in the final cDNA, enabling accurate counting of TCR cDNA molecules. Specific primers in the conserved constant-segment region were used to synthesize first-strand cDNA for the TCR alpha and beta chains. To control for contamination, every cDNA library was double barcoded, receiving both a SMART-Mk sample barcode and Illumina barcodes. TruSeq adapter sequences, together with Illumina sample barcodes, were added in two successive PCR steps. TCR alpha and beta cDNA libraries were sequenced on the Illumina HiSeq platform with custom primers. In the source study's methods: Unique molecular identifiers were extracted from raw reads with MiGEC, and CDR3 positions were determined with MiXCR. For each individual, recombination models were inferred using an EM algorithm with the repgenHMM and IGoR tools. Shared clonotypes were analyzed with the tcR package in R, and sharing was normalized by the product of cloneset sizes. To study raw recombination free of thymic and clonal selection effects, out-of-frame nonproductive sequences were analyzed. Using fastp at Q25 and MiXCR, TCRdb reprocessed the public reads and kept productive beta chains. Rows are combined by CDR3 protein, so each entry shows the most common genes and DNA. These V and J calls derive from TCRdb rather than the authors' analysis. The table for this sample lists about 720,000 distinct CDR3 sequences; 8.6% of them were counted only once. The biggest ten clones account for 0.98% of the sample.

About this clonotype: The antigen this receptor binds is unknown. No base-level quality is on record; no much larger clone is a single base apart.

This sample was also put to use in a study of yellow fever vaccine responses in identical twins. The other study reports the following: According to the authors, the vaccine-induced T cell response in identical twins seemed to be partly convergent and partly specific to each individual. In identical twins, the study followed T cell clones that responded to the vaccine with precision.

The chain was built from TRBV28 and TRBJ1-2, with TRBD1 as a weak D call on 5 bases. This TCR came from a woman under 30 in good health. The sample was PBMCs. The sequenced DNA is TGTGCCAGCAACCCAGGAGGGGAGGGCGGCTACACCTTC. It translates to CASNPGGEGGYTF.